This section outlines one T cell receptor (beta chain) sequence together with its context. Its specific antigen is unknown. TCRdb records Illumina HiSeq 2000 as the sequencer. 5'RACE template switching, by which a universal primer site and unique molecular identifiers were added, was used to make TCR beta cDNA libraries. Priming for cDNA synthesis came from the TCR beta constant segment, and two successive PCR amplification steps followed. In the paper's pipeline: MIGEC was used to demultiplex reads and group the reads by UMI, and MiTCR was used to assemble and quantify clonotypes. To remove erroneous sequences, TCR cDNA sequences were retained only when supported by two or more reads. The tcR package was used for downstream repertoire analysis, and clonotypes were matched across fractions by CDR3 nucleotide sequence plus V segment. VDJmatch was used to annotate antigen specificity against VDJdb, with one amino acid substitution allowed in CDR3. The reads, reprocessed by TCRdb, yield one row per CDR3 protein sequence and no DNA. These V and J calls rely on TCRdb rather than the paper's analysis. The table of this sample itemizes about 410,000 distinct CDR3 sequences. Approximately 12% of the sample rests with the top ten.

The data derive from a study of T cells expressing NK-cell markers (dated by TCRdb to about 2020). For context, the study as a whole: TCR beta-chain repertoires were profiled in sorted CD3+CD56+NKG2C+, CD3+CD56+NKG2C- and CD3+CD56-NKG2C+ T-cell subsets from several donors. Seven of the eight sequenced donors were HCMV-seropositive and one was HCMV-seronegative. The study sequenced eight donors, all healthy volunteers chosen at random: three men and five women. The libraries were sequenced on Illumina HiSeq 2000/2500, MiSeq or NextSeq, producing 2 x 150 bp reads.

From the cysteine through the phenylalanine, the CDR3 covers 14 amino acids. No DNA is listed. Based on the germline V gene, the CDR1 and CDR2 sequences are SNHLY and FYNNEI. To determine HCMV serostatus, a commercial ELISA kit was used to detect HCMV-specific IgG in serum. Ficoll density gradient centrifugation was used to isolate peripheral blood mononuclear cells from blood. The paper's findings and limits, for the study overall: Whether the expanded NKG2C-expressing T cell clones were specific for HCMV antigens remained unclear. Those dominant clonotypes were again the most abundant among CD3+CD56-NKG2C+ cells in a few donors, at about 28.3-65%. In a handful of donors, the dominant CD3+CD56+NKG2C+ clonotypes were found to rank among the top 10 CD8+ clonotypes and to make up about 1.0-7.5% of CD8+ T cells.

The receptor comes from a woman aged 45-65 years in good health. Donor details come from another sample of the same person, matched by shared clones. The chain links TRBV2 with TRBJ2-5; checking the TCRdb D call of TRBD2 is not possible without DNA. Sequences were obtained from blood T cells: a sorted CD56 or NKG2C T cell subset, CD4+ or CD8+ T cells, or bulk PBMC T cells (not recorded which). The CDR3 protein sequence reads: CASSEGSGGETQYF. The entire variable domain, with the stretches around the CDR3 drawn from the reference TRBV2 and TRBJ2-5 proteins, is EPEVTQTPSHQVTQMGQEVILRCVPISNHLYFYWYRQILGQKVEFLVSFYNNEISEKSEIFDDQFSVERPDGSNFTLKIRSTKLEDSAMYFCASSEGSGGETQYFGPGTRLLVL.